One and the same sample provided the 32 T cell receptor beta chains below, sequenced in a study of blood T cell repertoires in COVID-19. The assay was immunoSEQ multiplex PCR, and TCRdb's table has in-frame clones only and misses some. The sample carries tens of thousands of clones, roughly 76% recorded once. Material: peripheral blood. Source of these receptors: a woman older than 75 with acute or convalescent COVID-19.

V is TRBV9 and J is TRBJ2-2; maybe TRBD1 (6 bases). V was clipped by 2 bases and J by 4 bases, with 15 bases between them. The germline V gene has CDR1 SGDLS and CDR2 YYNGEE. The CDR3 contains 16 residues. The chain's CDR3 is CASSVAGVPLTGELFF. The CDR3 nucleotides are TGTGCCAGCAGCGTCGCAGGGGTCCCTCTCACCGGGGAGCTGTTTTTT.

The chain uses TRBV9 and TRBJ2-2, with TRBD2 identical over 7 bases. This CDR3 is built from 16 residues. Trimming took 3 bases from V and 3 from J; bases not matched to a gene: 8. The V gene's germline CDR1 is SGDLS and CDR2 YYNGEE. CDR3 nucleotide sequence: TGTGCCAGCAGCGGTAGACTAGCCCCCGACACCGGGGAGCTGTTTTTT. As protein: CASSGRLAPDTGELFF. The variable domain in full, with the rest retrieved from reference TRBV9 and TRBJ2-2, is DSGVTQTPKHLITATGQRVTLRCSPRSGDLSVYWYQQSLDQGLQFLIQYYNGEERAKGNILERFSAQQFPDLHSELNLSSLELGDSALYFCASSGRLAPDTGELFFGEGSRLTVL.

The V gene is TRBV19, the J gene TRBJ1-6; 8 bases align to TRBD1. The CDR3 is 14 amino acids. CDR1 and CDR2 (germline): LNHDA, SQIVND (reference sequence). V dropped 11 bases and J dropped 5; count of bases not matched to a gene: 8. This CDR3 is CACNPTGDNSPLHF. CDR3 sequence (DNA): TGTGCCTGTAACCCGACAGGGGATAATTCACCCCTCCACTTT.

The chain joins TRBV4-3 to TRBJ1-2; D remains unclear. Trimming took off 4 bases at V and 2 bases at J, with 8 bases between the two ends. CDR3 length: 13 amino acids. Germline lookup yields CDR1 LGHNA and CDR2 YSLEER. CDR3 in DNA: TGCGCCAGCAGCCGAGACCGGAACTATGGCTACACCTTC. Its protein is CASSRDRNYGYTF.

CDR3 nucleotides: TGTGCCAGCAGTTACGACGGTAGGGGCTACAATGAGCAGTTCTTC. Amino acid sequence: CASSYDGRGYNEQFF. The V call is TRBV6-2 or TRBV6-3, the J call TRBJ2-1, with D perhaps matching TRBD1 (5 bases). CDR3 size: 15 residues. V was pared by 2 bases and J by 3 bases, with 11 bases between. CDR1 and CDR2 (germline): MNHEY, SVGEGT.

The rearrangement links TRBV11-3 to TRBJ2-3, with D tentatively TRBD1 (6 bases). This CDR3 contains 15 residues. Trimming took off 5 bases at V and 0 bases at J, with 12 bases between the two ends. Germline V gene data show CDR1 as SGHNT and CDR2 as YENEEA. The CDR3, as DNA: TGTGCCAGCAGCCCCAGGACAGTAAGCACAGATACGCAGTATTTT. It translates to CASSPRTVSTDTQYF. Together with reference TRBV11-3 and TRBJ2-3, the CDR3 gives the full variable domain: EAGVVQSPRYKIIEKKQPVAFWCNPISGHNTLYWYLQNLGQGPELLIRYENEEAVDDSQLPKDRFSAERLKGVDSTLKIQPAELGDSAVYLCASSPRTVSTDTQYFGPGTRLTVL.

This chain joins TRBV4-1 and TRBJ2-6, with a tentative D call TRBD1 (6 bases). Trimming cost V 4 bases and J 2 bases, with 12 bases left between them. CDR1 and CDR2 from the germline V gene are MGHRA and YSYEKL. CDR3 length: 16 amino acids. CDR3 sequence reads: CASSRRTDTGANVLTF. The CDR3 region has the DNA TGCGCCAGCAGCCGTAGGACAGACACTGGGGCCAACGTCCTGACTTTC.

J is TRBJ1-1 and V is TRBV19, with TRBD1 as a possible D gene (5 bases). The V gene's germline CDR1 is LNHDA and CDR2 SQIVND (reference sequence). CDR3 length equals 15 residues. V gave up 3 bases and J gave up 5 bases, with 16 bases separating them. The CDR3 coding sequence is TGTGCCAGTAGTATCTCTTCCGGGGGTGGGACTGAAGCTTTCTTT. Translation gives CASSISSGGGTEAFF.

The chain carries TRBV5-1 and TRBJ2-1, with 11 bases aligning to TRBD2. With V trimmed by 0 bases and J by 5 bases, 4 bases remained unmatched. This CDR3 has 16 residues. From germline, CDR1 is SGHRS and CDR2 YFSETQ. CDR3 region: CASSLGLAGYNNEQFF. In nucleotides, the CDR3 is TGCGCCAGCAGCTTGGGACTAGCGGGATATAACAATGAGCAGTTCTTC.

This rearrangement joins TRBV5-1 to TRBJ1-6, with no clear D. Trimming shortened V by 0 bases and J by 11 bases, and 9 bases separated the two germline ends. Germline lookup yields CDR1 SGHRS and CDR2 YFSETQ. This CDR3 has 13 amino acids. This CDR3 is CASSLEPQAPLHF. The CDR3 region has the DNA TGCGCCAGCAGCTTGGAGCCGCAGGCACCCCTCCACTTT.

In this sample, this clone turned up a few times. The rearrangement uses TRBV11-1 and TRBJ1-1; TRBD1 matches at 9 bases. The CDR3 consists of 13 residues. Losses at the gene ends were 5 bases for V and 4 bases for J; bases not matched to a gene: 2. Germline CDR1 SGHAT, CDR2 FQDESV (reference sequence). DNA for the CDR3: TGTGCCAGCAGCAGGGACAGGGCCACTGAAGCTTTCTTT. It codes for CASSRDRATEAFF.

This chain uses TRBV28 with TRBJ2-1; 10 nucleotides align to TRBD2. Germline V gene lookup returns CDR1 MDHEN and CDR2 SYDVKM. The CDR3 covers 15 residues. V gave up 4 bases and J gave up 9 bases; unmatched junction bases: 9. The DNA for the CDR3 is TGTGCCAGCAGTTCCAGCGGGGGGGCCATGGGTGAGCAGTTCTTC. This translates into CASSSSGGAMGEQFF.

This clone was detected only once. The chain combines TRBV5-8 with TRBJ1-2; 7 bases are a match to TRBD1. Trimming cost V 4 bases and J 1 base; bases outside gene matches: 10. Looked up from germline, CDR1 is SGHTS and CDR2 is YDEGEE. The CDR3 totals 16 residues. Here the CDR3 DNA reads TGTGCCAGCAGCCTAATCGGGACAGACCGTAACTATGGCTACACCTTC. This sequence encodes CASSLIGTDRNYGYTF.

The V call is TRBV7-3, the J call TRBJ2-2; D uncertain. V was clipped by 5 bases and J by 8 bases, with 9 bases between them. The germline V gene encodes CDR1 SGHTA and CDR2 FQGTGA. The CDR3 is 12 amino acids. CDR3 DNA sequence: TGTGCCAGCAGCAATACCCTAGGGGAGCTGTTTTTT. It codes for CASSNTLGELFF.

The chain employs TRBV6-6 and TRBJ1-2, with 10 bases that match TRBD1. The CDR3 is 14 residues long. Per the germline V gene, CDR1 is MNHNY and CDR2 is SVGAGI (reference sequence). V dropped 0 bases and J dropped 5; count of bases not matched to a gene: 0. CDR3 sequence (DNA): TGTGCCAGCAGTTACTCGGACAGGGGGTATGGCTACACCTTC. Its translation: CASSYSDRGYGYTF.

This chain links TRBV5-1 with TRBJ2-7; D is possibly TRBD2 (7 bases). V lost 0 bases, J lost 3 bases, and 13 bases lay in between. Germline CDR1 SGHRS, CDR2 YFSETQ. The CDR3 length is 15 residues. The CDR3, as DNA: TGCGCCAGCAGCTTGGCGGGGGGCTCAAGCTACGAGCAGTACTTC. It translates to CASSLAGGSSYEQYF.

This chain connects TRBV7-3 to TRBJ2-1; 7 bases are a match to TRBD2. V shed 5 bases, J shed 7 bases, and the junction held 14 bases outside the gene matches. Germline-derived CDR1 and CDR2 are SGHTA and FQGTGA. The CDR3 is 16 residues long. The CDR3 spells CASSARGGSNRNEQFF. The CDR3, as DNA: TGTGCCAGCAGCGCACGGGGCGGGAGTAATAGGAATGAGCAGTTCTTC.

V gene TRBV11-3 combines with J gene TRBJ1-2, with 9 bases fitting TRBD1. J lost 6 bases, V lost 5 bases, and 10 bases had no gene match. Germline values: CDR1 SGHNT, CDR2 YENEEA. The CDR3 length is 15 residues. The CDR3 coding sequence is TGTGCCAGCAGCCAAGACAGGGGGGTAAATGATGGCTACACCTTC. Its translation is CASSQDRGVNDGYTF.

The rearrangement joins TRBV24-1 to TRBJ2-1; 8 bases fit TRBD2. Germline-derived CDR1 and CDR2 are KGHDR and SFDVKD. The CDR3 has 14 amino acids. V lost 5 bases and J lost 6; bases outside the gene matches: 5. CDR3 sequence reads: CATSGAGVGNEQFF. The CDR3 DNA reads TGTGCCACCAGTGGAGCGGGGGTGGGCAATGAGCAGTTCTTC.

CDR3: CASSSTLHGEKLFF. CDR3 DNA: TGTGCCAGTAGTTCAACATTACATGGTGAAAAACTGTTTTTT. V gene TRBV19 combines with J gene TRBJ1-4; D gene uncertain. Trimming left V 5 bases short and J 7 bases short, with 14 bases between. Germline V lookup: CDR1 LNHDA, CDR2 SQIVND (reference sequence). This CDR3 has 14 residues.

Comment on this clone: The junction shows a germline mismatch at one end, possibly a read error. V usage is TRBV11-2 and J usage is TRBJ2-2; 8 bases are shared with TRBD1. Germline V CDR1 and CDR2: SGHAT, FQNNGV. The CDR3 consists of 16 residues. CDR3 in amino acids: CASSLGTGRGTGELFF. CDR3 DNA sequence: TGTGCCAGCAGTTTAGGGACAGGCCGGGGCACCGGGGAGCTGTTTTTT.

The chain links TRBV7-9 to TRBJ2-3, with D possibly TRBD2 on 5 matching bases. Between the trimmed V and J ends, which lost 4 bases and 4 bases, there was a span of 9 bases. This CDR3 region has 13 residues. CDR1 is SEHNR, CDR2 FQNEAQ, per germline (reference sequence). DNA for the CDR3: TGTGCCAGCAGCTGGGAGTGGGCAGATACGCAGTATTTT. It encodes CASSWEWADTQYF.

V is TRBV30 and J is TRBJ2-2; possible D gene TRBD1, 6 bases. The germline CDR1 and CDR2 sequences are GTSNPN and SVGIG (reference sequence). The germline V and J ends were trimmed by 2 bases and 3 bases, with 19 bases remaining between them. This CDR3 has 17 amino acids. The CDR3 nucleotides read TGTGCCTGGAGTTATTATAGGGGGACATTGGACACCGGGGAGCTGTTTTTT. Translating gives CAWSYYRGTLDTGELFF.

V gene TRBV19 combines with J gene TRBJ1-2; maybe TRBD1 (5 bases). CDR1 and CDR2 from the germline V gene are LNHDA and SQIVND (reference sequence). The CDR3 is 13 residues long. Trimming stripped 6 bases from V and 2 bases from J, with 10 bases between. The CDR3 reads CASRLSGNYGYTF. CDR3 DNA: TGTGCCAGTAGGTTATCAGGGAACTATGGCTACACCTTC. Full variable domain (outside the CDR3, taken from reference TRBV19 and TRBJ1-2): DGGITQSPKYLFRKEGQNVTLSCEQNLNHDAMYWYRQDPGQGLRLIYYSQIVNDFQKGDIAEGYSVSREKKESFPLTVTSAQKNPTAFYLCASRLSGNYGYTFGSGTRLTVV.

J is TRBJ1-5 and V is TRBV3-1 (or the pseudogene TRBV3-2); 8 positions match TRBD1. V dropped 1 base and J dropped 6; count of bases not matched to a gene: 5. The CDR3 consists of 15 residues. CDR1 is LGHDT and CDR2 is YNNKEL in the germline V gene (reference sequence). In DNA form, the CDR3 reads TGTGCCAGCAGCCAAGGGAGACAGGGGAGTCAGCCCCAGCATTTT. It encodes CASSQGRQGSQPQHF.

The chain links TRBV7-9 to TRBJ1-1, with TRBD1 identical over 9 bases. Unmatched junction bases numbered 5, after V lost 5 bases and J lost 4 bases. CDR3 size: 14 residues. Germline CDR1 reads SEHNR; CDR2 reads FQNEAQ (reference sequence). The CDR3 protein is CASSKGQGSTEAFF. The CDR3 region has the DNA TGTGCCAGCAGCAAGGGACAGGGCAGCACTGAAGCTTTCTTT.

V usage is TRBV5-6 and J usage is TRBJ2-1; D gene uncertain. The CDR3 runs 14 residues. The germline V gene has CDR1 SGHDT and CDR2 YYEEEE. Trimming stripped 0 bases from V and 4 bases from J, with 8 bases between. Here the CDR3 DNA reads TGTGCCAGCAGCTTGGGCCAGGTTTACAATGAGCAGTTCTTC. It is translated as CASSLGQVYNEQFF.

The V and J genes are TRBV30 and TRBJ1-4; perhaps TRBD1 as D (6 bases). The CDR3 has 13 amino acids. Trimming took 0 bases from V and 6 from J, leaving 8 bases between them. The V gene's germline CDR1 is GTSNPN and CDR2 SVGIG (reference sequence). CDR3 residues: CAWSVQGDEKLFF. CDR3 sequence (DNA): TGTGCCTGGAGTGTACAGGGAGATGAAAAACTGTTTTTT.

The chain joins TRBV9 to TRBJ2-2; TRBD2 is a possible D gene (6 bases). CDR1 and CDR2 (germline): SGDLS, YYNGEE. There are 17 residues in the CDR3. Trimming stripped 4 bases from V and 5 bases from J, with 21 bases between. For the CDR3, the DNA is TGTGCCAGCAGCCTCTCCGCAACGGGAGTAGGGACCGGGGAGCTGTTTTTT. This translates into CASSLSATGVGTGELFF.

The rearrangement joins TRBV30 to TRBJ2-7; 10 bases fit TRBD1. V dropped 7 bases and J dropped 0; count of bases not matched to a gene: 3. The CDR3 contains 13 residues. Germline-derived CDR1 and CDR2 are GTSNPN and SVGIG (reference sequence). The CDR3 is CAFWTGGSYEQYF. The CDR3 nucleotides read TGTGCCTTTTGGACAGGGGGCTCCTACGAGCAGTACTTC.

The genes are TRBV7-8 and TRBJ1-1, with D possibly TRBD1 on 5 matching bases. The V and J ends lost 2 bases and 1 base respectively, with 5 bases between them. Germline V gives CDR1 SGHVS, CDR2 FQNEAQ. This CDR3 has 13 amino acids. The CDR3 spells CASSLQGNTEAFF. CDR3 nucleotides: TGTGCCAGCAGCTTACAGGGGAACACTGAAGCTTTCTTT.

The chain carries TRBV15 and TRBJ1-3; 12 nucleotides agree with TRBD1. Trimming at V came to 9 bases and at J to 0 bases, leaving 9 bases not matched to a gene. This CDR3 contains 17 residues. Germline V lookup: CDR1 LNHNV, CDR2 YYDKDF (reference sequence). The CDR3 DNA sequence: TGTGCCACGACCGGGACAGGGGGCCCGCGCTCTGGAAACACCATATATTTT. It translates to CATTGTGGPRSGNTIYF.